The 9 T cell receptor beta chains below come from one sample, sequenced in a study of post-analysis software for immune sequencing data. Findings and limits, study-wide: Five TRBV segments, including TRBV5-6, TRBV5-1 and TRBV20-1, were more frequent in patients than controls.

The TCR beta cDNA libraries carried unique molecular identifiers. Via MiXCR, TCRdb re-called the PCR reads, giving one row per CDR3 protein. The table includes 650,000 to 850,000 distinct CDR3 sequences, 53% detected once. These TCRs are of unknown antigen specificity. The sample was blood. These receptors all come from a girl aged 5-17 years with multiple sclerosis.

CDR3 coding DNA: TGTGCCAGCAGCCAAGTTGGGACAGGAGAGACCCAGTACTTC. It translates to CASSQVGTGETQYF. This chain connects TRBV4-2 to TRBJ2-5; 8 nucleotides match TRBD1. The trim removed 1 base at V and 4 bases at J, leaving 2 bases unmatched. This CDR3 has 14 amino acids. Germline V CDR1 and CDR2: LGHNA, YNFKEQ.

This clonotype was seen more than once but under ten times. The chain uses TRBV7-3 and TRBJ2-4, with 7 bases matching TRBD2. V dropped 2 bases and J dropped 7; count of bases not matched to a gene: 11. Germline V lookup: CDR1 SGHTA, CDR2 FQGTGA. The CDR3 extends over 16 amino acids. The CDR3 DNA reads TGTGCCAGCAGCTTAGGGCCAAGCGGGGAGTGGAACATTCAGTACTTC. As protein: CASSLGPSGEWNIQYF.

This clonotype came up a few times. The chain carries TRBV3-1 and TRBJ2-4, with 8 nucleotides matching TRBD2. The better agreement between TRBJ2-7 and the DNA end casts doubt on the J call. Germline CDR1 is LGHDT and CDR2 is YNNKEL (reference sequence). The CDR3 is 16 residues long. CDR3 nucleotide sequence: TGTGCCAGCAGCCAATGGCCCGGGAGGGCCCTCGGCGAGCAGTACTTC. This encodes CASSQWPGRALGEQYF.

This sequence joins TRBV12-3 or TRBV12-4 and TRBJ2-7; D not certain. This CDR3 has 14 amino acids. Trimming left V 6 bases short and J 8 bases short, with 20 bases between. Here the CDR3 reads CASSPENSVNKQYF. The CDR3 nucleotides read TGTGCCAGCAGCCCCGAAAACTCGGTCAACAAGCAGTACTTC.

This chain uses TRBV4-2 with TRBJ1-5; the match to TRBD1 covers 7 bases. With V trimmed by 2 bases and J by 7 bases, 8 bases remained unmatched. The CDR3 runs 15 residues. Looked up from germline, CDR1 is LGHNA and CDR2 is YNFKEQ. Here the CDR3 reads CASSQTRDRSQPQHF. The CDR3 nucleotides are TGTGCCAGCAGCCAAACCCGGGACAGATCCCAGCCCCAGCATTTT.

This clonotype was seen more than once but under ten times. The genes are TRBV20-1 and TRBJ2-5; TRBD2 matches 12 bases. J lost 4 bases, V lost 2 bases, and 8 bases had no gene match. This CDR3 has 16 residues. The germline V gene encodes CDR1 DFQATT and CDR2 SNEGSKA (reference sequence). As DNA, the CDR3 is TGCAGTGCTAGACCTCTAGCGGGAGGGCCAATAGAGACCCAGTACTTC. The encoded protein is CSARPLAGGPIETQYF.

This clonotype has just a few counts. The CDR3 DNA reads as TGCGCCAGCAGCCAAGCCAGGGGGAACTACGAGCAGTACTTC. Amino acid sequence: CASSQARGNYEQYF. V gene TRBV4-1 combines with J gene TRBJ2-7; 7 bases fit TRBD1. The CDR3 runs to 14 residues. V was pared by 1 base and J by 3 bases, with 3 bases of the junction left unmatched. The germline V gene has CDR1 MGHRA and CDR2 YSYEKL.

The chain has TRBV2 and TRBJ2-5, with 7 bases aligning to TRBD2. The DNA end is more similar to TRBJ2-7, so the J call may be wrong. CDR1 SNHLY and CDR2 FYNNEI come from the germline V gene. This CDR3 contains 15 residues. Here the CDR3 reads CASSESLGGSVEQYF. The CDR3 region has the DNA TGTGCCAGCAGTGAGTCGCTTGGCGGGAGCGTCGAGCAGTACTTC.

V is TRBV7-9 and J is TRBJ2-1; D ambiguous. The CDR3 has 13 residues. V was cut by 3 bases and J by 8 bases, with 11 bases left in between. Germline V CDR1 and CDR2: SEHNR, FQNEAQ (reference sequence). CDR3 sequence: CASSLGWEHEQFF. The CDR3 region has the DNA TGTGCCAGCAGCTTGGGCTGGGAACATGAGCAGTTCTTC.